A single sample is the source of the 13 T cell receptor beta chains below, sequenced in a study of early T cells in non-severe SARS-CoV-2 infection. TCRdb ran MiXCR on the 5' RACE reads and lists one entry per CDR3 protein. The sample contains under 70,000 distinct CDR3 sequences, 11% of which appear only once. Source material: whole blood. The source of these receptors is an adult who was a healthcare worker with PCR-confirmed SARS-CoV-2 infection or an uninfected control (not recorded which).

This clonotype was seen ten or more times. The CDR3: CATSDSGASGGLYNEQFF. The DNA of the CDR3 is TGTGCCACCAGTGATTCCGGGGCTAGCGGGGGCCTGTACAATGAGCAGTTCTTC. The chain links TRBV24-1 to TRBJ2-1; 10 nucleotides align to TRBD2. J gave up 4 bases and V 2 bases, and 10 bases lay outside the gene matches. CDR1 and CDR2 (germline): KGHDR, SFDVKD. This CDR3 is built from 18 residues.

This clonotype came up a few times. The chain is built from TRBV5-1 and TRBJ2-1, with 7 bases fitting TRBD2. The CDR3 is 13 residues long. The germline CDR1 and CDR2 sequences are SGHRS and YFSETQ. V gave up 7 bases and J gave up 7 bases; unmatched junction bases: 8. CDR3 sequence (DNA): TGCGCCAGCGCACTTCTAGCGGTAAATGAGCAGTTCTTC. It specifies CASALLAVNEQFF.

This clonotype has at least ten counts. The V call is TRBV27, the J call TRBJ2-7; 8 bases are a match to TRBD2. The J segment lost 0 bases and the V segment lost 2 bases, leaving 9 bases of the junction unmatched. Germline assignment: CDR1 MNHEY and CDR2 SMNVEV (reference sequence). This CDR3 contains 17 residues. CDR3 amino acids: CASSLKVRGGSSYEQYF. Written as DNA, the CDR3 is TGTGCCAGCAGTTTAAAAGTCCGGGGGGGTAGCTCCTACGAGCAGTACTTC.

The J gene is TRBJ1-2, the V gene TRBV3-1; no firm D call. The CDR3 contains 15 residues. With 0 bases removed from V and 4 bases from J, the gap between germline ends came to 12 bases. Germline CDR1 LGHDT, CDR2 YNNKEL (reference sequence). The CDR3 coding sequence is TGTGCCAGCAGCCAAGATGAGGGAAAAACCTATGGCTACACCTTC. It is translated as CASSQDEGKTYGYTF. The variable domain in full, completed from reference TRBV3-1 and TRBJ1-2, reads DTAVSQTPKYLVTQMGNDKSIKCEQNLGHDTMYWYKQDSKKFLKIMFSYNNKELIINETVPNRFSPKSPDKAHLNLHINSLELGDSAVYFCASSQDEGKTYGYTFGSGTRLTVV.

There are many counts of this clonotype. The rearrangement uses TRBV29-1 and TRBJ2-2, with D possibly being TRBD1 (5 bases). CDR1 and CDR2 (germline): SQVTM, ANQGSEA. Deletions cut 7 bases from V and 4 bases from J, with 13 bases between. The CDR3 is 13 residues long. The CDR3 loop reads CSANGARTGELFF. The CDR3 DNA reads as TGCAGCGCCAATGGGGCGCGCACCGGGGAGCTGTTTTTT.

This clonotype appeared a few times. The genes are TRBV4-1 and TRBJ1-6; D remains ambiguous. With 1 base removed from V and 10 bases from J, the gap between germline ends came to 8 bases. The length of the CDR3 is 13 residues. Germline CDR1 and CDR2: MGHRA and YSYEKL. The CDR3, as DNA: TGCGCCAGCAGCCAAGTTATCGTATCACCCCTCCACTTT. It specifies CASSQVIVSPLHF.

There are many counts of this clonotype. This chain uses TRBV29-1 with TRBJ2-1; 7 bases line up with TRBD1. The CDR3 length is 12 residues. The J segment lost 4 bases and the V segment lost 7 bases, leaving 4 bases of the junction unmatched. CDR1 and CDR2 from the germline V gene are SQVTM and ANQGSEA. The CDR3 DNA follows: TGCAGCGCATGGGACAGTTACAATGAGCAGTTCTTC. The encoded protein is CSAWDSYNEQFF.

In its sample, this clonotype was seen a few times. The chain recombines TRBV10-2 with TRBJ1-6; D call uncertain. This CDR3 has 12 amino acids. The germline gives CDR1 WSHSY, CDR2 SAAADI. Trimming removed 7 bases from V and 5 bases from J, with 6 bases in between. CDR3 in DNA: TGCGCCAGCAAAGCCAATAATTCACCCCTCCACTTT. This encodes CASKANNSPLHF.

V and J are TRBV5-5 and TRBJ2-3; D may be TRBD1 or TRBD2 (6 bases each). This CDR3 spans 15 amino acids. Germline V gene lookup returns CDR1 SGHKS and CDR2 YYEKEE (reference sequence). V was clipped by 0 bases and J by 4 bases, with 12 bases between them. The chain's CDR3 is CASSLVGGGSDTQYF. The CDR3 bases are TGTGCCAGCAGCTTGGTTGGAGGGGGATCAGATACGCAGTATTTT.

A few counts support this clonotype. V is TRBV6-2 or TRBV6-3 and J is TRBJ2-7; 15 nucleotides match TRBD2. This CDR3 has 17 residues. V was clipped by 6 bases and J by 2 bases; unmatched bases: 8. The germline V gene has CDR1 MNHEY and CDR2 SVGEGT. The CDR3 here is CASSLGLAGGTPYEQYF. The CDR3 DNA is TGTGCCAGCAGCCTGGGACTAGCGGGAGGTACCCCCTACGAGCAGTACTTC.

The chain employs TRBV5-1 and TRBJ1-3; 9 positions agree with TRBD1. CDR3 length: 14 residues. Losses at the gene ends were 3 bases for V and 4 bases for J; bases not matched to a gene: 2. Per germline, CDR1 SGHRS and CDR2 YFSETQ. The CDR3 nucleotides are TGCGCCAGCAGCTCACAGGGGGCCGGAAACACCATATATTTT. It translates to CASSSQGAGNTIYF.

The chain links TRBV12-3 or TRBV12-4 to TRBJ2-2, with a possible D match to TRBD2 (5 bases). The CDR3 contains 11 residues. V was cut by 6 bases and J by 7 bases, with 6 bases left in between. CDR3 sequence: CASSRGGELFF. DNA for the CDR3: TGTGCCAGCAGCCGGGGCGGGGAGCTGTTTTTT.

The chain has TRBV11-2 and TRBJ2-7; D is uncertain. CDR1 is SGHAT and CDR2 is FQNNGV in the germline V gene. This CDR3 has 14 residues. V lost 0 bases and J 3 bases, leaving 9 bases between the germline ends. In DNA, the CDR3 is TGTGCCAGCAGCTTAGATCTGCGCAGCTACGAGCAGTACTTC. Protein: CASSLDLRSYEQYF.